What follows are 18 T cell receptor beta chains derived from one specimen sequenced in a study of shared clonotypes between healthy human individuals. Sequencing was performed with immunoSEQ multiplex PCR; in TCRdb, only in-frame clones are kept and a portion is missing. The table has roughly 500,000 clones, 79% seen once. The specimen was PBMCs. The receptor set was obtained from a middle-aged woman in good health. Some clones in this sample may be carry-over from other donors' samples.

V usage is TRBV18 and J usage is TRBJ1-3; the match to TRBD1 covers 8 bases. Per germline, CDR1 KGHSH and CDR2 LQKENI. Trimming took 4 bases from V and 0 from J; bases not matched to a gene: 5. This CDR3 is 16 amino acids long. The CDR3 bases are TGTGCCAGCTCACTGGGACAGGCGAGCTCTGGAAACACCATATATTTT. As protein: CASSLGQASSGNTIYF. The whole variable domain, remainder taken from reference TRBV18 and TRBJ1-3, is NAGVMQNPRHLVRRRGQEARLRCSPMKGHSHVYWYRQLPEEGLKFMVYLQKENIIDESGMPKERFSAEFPKEGPSILRIQQVVRGDSAAYFCASSLGQASSGNTIYFGEGSWLTVV.

The chain recombines TRBV5-1 with TRBJ2-1; possibly TRBD1 for D (6 bases). Trimming removed 4 bases from V and 7 bases from J, with 18 bases in between. CDR1 and CDR2 (germline): SGHRS, YFSETQ. CDR3 length equals 15 residues. The CDR3 spells CASSVLQGGANEQFF. The CDR3 DNA sequence: TGCGCCAGCAGCGTATTACAGGGCGGAGCGAATGAGCAGTTCTTC.

The chain links TRBV5-8 to TRBJ2-3, with D possibly being TRBD1 (6 bases). The CDR3 sequence is 13 residues long. CDR1 and CDR2 (germline): SGHTS, YDEGEE. Trimming removed 0 bases from V and 7 bases from J, with 9 bases in between. The CDR3 DNA sequence: TGTGCCAGCAGCTTGGACAGGGACAATACGCAGTATTTT. Its translation: CASSLDRDNTQYF.

The rearrangement joins TRBV19 to TRBJ1-2; D is possibly TRBD1 (6 bases). The CDR3 spans 13 residues. Germline CDR1 and CDR2: LNHDA and SQIVND (reference sequence). V was clipped by 5 bases and J by 2 bases, with 9 bases between them. The CDR3 spells CASSPRGNYGYTF. The CDR3 nucleotides are TGTGCCAGTAGTCCCAGGGGCAACTATGGCTACACCTTC.

This clone was picked up a small number of times. The rearrangement links TRBV30 to TRBJ1-1; possibly TRBD1 for D (5 bases). CDR1 and CDR2 (germline): GTSNPN, SVGIG (reference sequence). The V end lost 0 bases, the J end lost 1 base, and 21 bases lay between the germline ends. CDR3 length: 18 amino acids. CDR3 bases: TGTGCCTGGAGTGTACTGTCTCAACTGACAGTCCAGAACACTGAAGCTTTCTTT. Its protein product is CAWSVLSQLTVQNTEAFF.

CDR3 sequence: CAYGTSGVTDTQYF. Here the CDR3 DNA reads TGTGCCTACGGGACTAGCGGGGTCACAGATACGCAGTATTTT. The chain employs TRBV30 and TRBJ2-3; 13 nucleotides align to TRBD2. From germline, CDR1 is GTSNPN and CDR2 SVGIG (reference sequence). With V trimmed by 7 bases and J by 2 bases, 3 bases remained unmatched. CDR3 length: 14 amino acids.

The chain has TRBV7-2 and TRBJ1-1; 7 nucleotides line up with TRBD1. This CDR3 contains 13 residues. Germline loops: CDR1 SGHTA, CDR2 FQGNSA. J was trimmed by 8 bases and V by 1 base; bases with no gene match: 4. The CDR3: CASSLGATGEAFF. CDR3 nucleotides: TGTGCCAGCAGCTTAGGGGCGACAGGGGAAGCTTTCTTT.

The sample holds one count of this clone. The chain links TRBV20-1 to TRBJ1-4; D is undetermined. The CDR3 extends over 11 amino acids. Germline V gene lookup returns CDR1 DFQATT and CDR2 SNEGSKA (reference sequence). CDR3 amino acids: CSTGANEKLFF. In nucleotides, the CDR3 is TGCAGCACGGGAGCTAATGAAAAACTGTTTTTT.

A single count supports this clone. The chain joins TRBV19 to TRBJ2-2; tentatively, D is TRBD2 (5 bases). Germline CDR1 LNHDA, CDR2 SQIVND (reference sequence). Deletions cut 1 base from V and 0 bases from J, with 12 bases between. The CDR3 has 17 amino acids. The CDR3 coding sequence is TGTGCCAGTAGTATAGGGCGCCAGCGGACGAACACCGGGGAGCTGTTTTTT. This codes for CASSIGRQRTNTGELFF. Looking up the rest from reference TRBV19 and TRBJ2-2 gives the full variable domain: DGGITQSPKYLFRKEGQNVTLSCEQNLNHDAMYWYRQDPGQGLRLIYYSQIVNDFQKGDIAEGYSVSREKKESFPLTVTSAQKNPTAFYLCASSIGRQRTNTGELFFGEGSRLTVL.

The rearrangement uses TRBV11-2 and TRBJ2-3; D is unclear. V was trimmed by 0 bases and J by 2 bases, leaving 9 bases between them. The CDR3 is 15 amino acids. CDR1 is SGHAT and CDR2 is FQNNGV in the germline V gene. CDR3 protein: CASSLDRQPTDTQYF. CDR3 nucleotides: TGTGCCAGCAGCTTAGATCGGCAGCCCACAGATACGCAGTATTTT.

V gene TRBV7-3 combines with J gene TRBJ2-1; D unclear. Trimming pared 7 bases from V and 1 base from J, leaving 23 bases between. Germline CDR1 SGHTA, CDR2 FQGTGA. CDR3 length: 18 residues. DNA of the CDR3: TGTGCCAGCATCAGCCCTCAAGGTGGGGTTTCTTCCTACAATGAGCAGTTCTTC. Its protein is CASISPQGGVSSYNEQFF.

The gene calls are TRBV19 and TRBJ1-3, with 9 bases identical to TRBD1. Germline V CDR1 and CDR2: LNHDA, SQIVND (reference sequence). V shed 7 bases, J shed 3 bases, and the junction held 19 bases outside the gene matches. This CDR3 contains 19 residues. The CDR3 nucleotides are TGTGCCAGTACCCCCGTCCCCGGGACAGGGAAACTTCGTGGAAACACCATATATTTT. This translates into CASTPVPGTGKLRGNTIYF.

The gene calls are TRBV30 and TRBJ2-3, with 11 bases fitting TRBD2. The germline gives CDR1 GTSNPN, CDR2 SVGIG (reference sequence). Trimming took 8 bases from V and 1 from J; bases not matched to a gene: 2. This CDR3 is built from 13 residues. This CDR3 is CATGLAGTDTQYF. The CDR3 coding sequence is TGTGCCACGGGACTAGCGGGCACAGATACGCAGTATTTT. The full variable domain, completed using reference TRBV30 and TRBJ2-3, is SQTIHQWPATLVQPVGSPLSLECTVEGTSNPNLYWYRQAAGRGLQLLFYSVGIGQISSEVPQNLSASRPQDRQFILSSKKLLLSDSGFYLCATGLAGTDTQYFGPGTRLTVL.

With regard to this clone: Its ends do not fully match the called genes, so a read error is possible. CDR3 region: CASSLFGAGQGTQYF. CDR3 nucleotides: TGTGCCAGCAGCCTCTTTGGGGCAGGGCAAGGGACCCAGTACTTC. The chain joins TRBV5-4 to TRBJ2-5; possible D gene TRBD1, 5 bases. The CDR3 totals 15 residues. Germline V gene lookup returns CDR1 SGHNT and CDR2 YYREEE (reference sequence).

The J gene is TRBJ2-7, the V gene TRBV18; D gene ambiguous. Germline V gene sequence: CDR1 KGHSH, CDR2 LQKENI. V lost 1 base to trimming and J lost 2 bases, with 9 bases between them. The CDR3 spans 14 residues. CDR3 in amino acids: CASSPRGGAYEQYF. The CDR3 region has the DNA TGTGCCAGCTCACCACGCGGCGGAGCCTACGAGCAGTACTTC.

The chain combines TRBV2 with TRBJ2-1; D is possibly TRBD1 (6 bases). CDR3 size: 15 residues. The V end lost 1 base, the J end lost 2 bases, and 9 bases lay between the germline ends. Germline lookup yields CDR1 SNHLY and CDR2 FYNNEI. For the CDR3, the DNA is TGTGCCAGCAGTGAAGACAGGGCGGCCTACAATGAGCAGTTCTTC. It translates to CASSEDRAAYNEQFF.

The chain recombines TRBV4-1 with TRBJ2-7; D might be TRBD2 (6 bases). This CDR3 spans 16 amino acids. Germline-derived CDR1 and CDR2 are MGHRA and YSYEKL. Trimming pared 0 bases from V and 2 bases from J, leaving 14 bases between. The CDR3 bases are TGCGCCAGCAGCCAAGATGGGGCGGGGACGGCCTACGAGCAGTACTTC. Its translation: CASSQDGAGTAYEQYF.

The chain carries TRBV2 and TRBJ1-5; a weak D match, TRBD1 (5 bases). The germline V gene has CDR1 SNHLY and CDR2 FYNNEI. This CDR3 comprises 14 residues. Trimming pared 4 bases from V and 3 bases from J, leaving 10 bases between. The DNA of the CDR3 is TGTGCCAGCAGTGCGACAGTTATCAATCAGCCCCAGCATTTT. This sequence encodes CASSATVINQPQHF.